These 20 T cell receptor beta chains were all obtained from the same sample, sequenced in a study of siplizumab effects on memory and regulatory T cells. This table comes from immunoSEQ multiplex PCR, and its TCRdb copy is limited to in-frame clones, with some not included. The table records approximately 100,000 clones, under 95% of them present only once. Sequencing used Tregs sorted from blood. All receptors come from a human donor in good health.

The chain carries TRBV19 and TRBJ2-6; D is uncertain. Germline values: CDR1 LNHDA, CDR2 SQIVND (reference sequence). CDR3 length equals 14 residues. V lost 6 bases and J 2 bases, leaving 8 bases between the germline ends. The CDR3 reads CASSRAAGANVLTF. CDR3 DNA sequence: TGTGCCAGTAGCCGGGCGGCTGGGGCCAACGTCCTGACTTTC.

This clone is a singleton in its sample. The rearrangement uses TRBV19 and TRBJ2-3; D remains ambiguous. V was cut by 5 bases and J by 9 bases, with 15 bases left in between. Germline CDR1 and CDR2: LNHDA and SQIVND (reference sequence). This CDR3 has 13 residues. CDR3 coding DNA: TGTGCCAGTAGTGGGGAAGCACAGATAACGCAGTATTTT. Its protein is CASSGEAQITQYF.

This clone was counted a single time. The rearrangement uses TRBV18 and TRBJ1-1; perhaps TRBD1 as D (5 bases). The germline gives CDR1 KGHSH, CDR2 LQKENI. V gave up 4 bases and J gave up 9 bases, with 21 bases separating them. This CDR3 comprises 15 residues. The CDR3 DNA reads as TGTGCCAGCTCACAAAACCGGGGCCGCGGCTGGAAAGCTTTCTTT. Translating gives CASSQNRGRGWKAFF.

This chain uses TRBV2 with TRBJ2-7; D gene ambiguous. This CDR3 is built from 11 residues. The V gene's germline CDR1 is SNHLY and CDR2 FYNNEI. The V gene lost 7 bases and the J gene lost 4 bases, with 8 bases spanning the gap. CDR3 sequence reads: CASMRVYEQYF. Written as DNA, the CDR3 is TGTGCCAGCATGCGAGTGTACGAGCAGTACTTC.

The chain recombines TRBV21-1 with TRBJ1-3; the table gives TRBD1 as D, unverified against the DNA. TRBV21-1 is given as a pseudogene. This CDR3 has 15 amino acids. Here the CDR3 reads CASSLQEFGGNTIYF. The CDR3 nucleotides are TGTGCCAGCAGCCTACAGGAGTTTGGTGGAAACACCATATATTTT.

This chain uses TRBV12-5 with TRBJ2-7, with D possibly matching TRBD1 (5 bases). The CDR3 runs 16 residues. CDR1 is LGHNT, CDR2 FRNRAP, per germline. Trimming shortened V by 6 bases and J by 0 bases, and 18 bases separated the two germline ends. The CDR3 DNA reads TGTGCTAGTGGACGCACAGGCTTGGAAAGCTCCTACGAGCAGTACTTC. The encoded protein is CASGRTGLESSYEQYF.

CDR3 nucleotides: TGTGCCATCAATTCCCTGGAGAGAGGCGAGCAGTACTTC. This encodes CAINSLERGEQYF. The rearrangement joins TRBV10-3 to TRBJ2-7; D unresolved. Trimming left V 7 bases short and J 6 bases short, with 16 bases between. The CDR3 sequence is 13 residues long. Germline values: CDR1 ENHRY, CDR2 SYGVKD.

The V call is TRBV9, the J call TRBJ2-7; 9 bases fit TRBD2. The CDR3 is 16 amino acids. Germline V gives CDR1 SGDLS, CDR2 YYNGEE. The V segment lost 7 bases and the J segment 0 bases; nucleotides outside the gene matches: 11. The CDR3 bases are TGTGCCAGCCGCGGGGGGGGGACTCCCAGCTCCTACGAGCAGTACTTC. It yields the protein CASRGGGTPSSYEQYF.

The chain is built from TRBV18 and TRBJ2-7; D unresolved. Trimming left V 4 bases short and J 3 bases short, with 22 bases between. This CDR3 is built from 17 residues. Per the germline V gene, CDR1 is KGHSH and CDR2 is LQKENI. Written as DNA, the CDR3 is TGTGCCAGCTCACTCGTAAAATACTCGGCGTCGATCTACGAGCAGTACTTC. This gives the protein CASSLVKYSASIYEQYF.

This clone was seen a single time. V gene TRBV11-2 combines with J gene TRBJ1-2; D ambiguous. The CDR3 contains 14 residues. Germline V gene sequence: CDR1 SGHAT, CDR2 FQNNGV. V gave up 5 bases and J gave up 4 bases, with 14 bases separating them. CDR3 in amino acids: CASSRMEISYGYTF. The CDR3 DNA reads as TGTGCCAGCAGCCGTATGGAAATATCCTATGGCTACACCTTC.

The V gene is TRBV27, the J gene TRBJ2-3; 9 nucleotides match TRBD1. This CDR3 region has 14 residues. Germline assignment: CDR1 MNHEY and CDR2 SMNVEV (reference sequence). V shed 6 bases, J shed 5 bases, and the junction held 6 bases outside the gene matches. The chain's CDR3 is CASSRDRAVDTQYF. CDR3 sequence (DNA): TGTGCCAGCAGCCGGGACAGGGCGGTAGATACGCAGTATTTT.

The chain employs TRBV15 and TRBJ1-5, with a possible D match to TRBD1 (5 bases). Germline V gene lookup returns CDR1 LNHNV and CDR2 YYDKDF (reference sequence). Between the trimmed V and J ends, which lost 0 bases and 6 bases, there was a span of 21 bases. This CDR3 region has 18 residues. CDR3 DNA: TGTGCCACCAGCAGAGATTTCGGGGGGTGGGGTGTGGGTCAGCCCCAGCATTTT. This codes for CATSRDFGGWGVGQPQHF.

The chain has TRBV5-1 and TRBJ2-3; 9 nucleotides line up with TRBD1. This CDR3 has 15 residues. Unmatched junction bases numbered 7, after V lost 4 bases and J lost 4 bases. In germline, CDR1 is SGHRS, CDR2 YFSETQ. In DNA form, the CDR3 reads TGCGCCAGCAGCACCCGACAGGGGGGATCAGATACGCAGTATTTT. Its translation: CASSTRQGGSDTQYF.

The gene calls are TRBV29-1 and TRBJ1-1; D not resolved. This CDR3 contains 13 residues. V was trimmed by 1 base and J by 11 bases, leaving 17 bases between them. From germline, CDR1 is SQVTM and CDR2 ANQGSEA. CDR3 nucleotide sequence: TGCAGCGTTGAAGCTCATCTAAGGGTGGGCGCTTTCTTT. It encodes CSVEAHLRVGAFF.

The chain has TRBV5-1 and TRBJ2-7; D not resolved. From germline, CDR1 is SGHRS and CDR2 YFSETQ. Trimming took 4 bases from V and 4 from J, leaving 12 bases between them. CDR3 length equals 13 residues. The CDR3 DNA reads TGCGCCAGCAGCCTGGATGATCGGTACGAGCAGTACTTC. Translation gives CASSLDDRYEQYF. Full variable domain (missing parts from reference TRBV5-1 and TRBJ2-7): KAGVTQTPRYLIKTRGQQVTLSCSPISGHRSVSWYQQTPGQGLQFLFEYFSETQRNKGNFPGRFSGRQFSNSRSEMNVSTLELGDSALYLCASSLDDRYEQYFGPGTRLTVT.

The gene calls are TRBV10-3 and TRBJ2-7, with D hard to call. V dropped 3 bases and J dropped 3 bases, with 6 bases sitting between them. This CDR3 has 12 amino acids. CDR1 is ENHRY, CDR2 SYGVKD, per germline. The CDR3 coding sequence is TGTGCCATCAGTGAAACATACTACGAGCAGTACTTC. Translation gives CAISETYYEQYF.

The chain joins TRBV2 to TRBJ2-3, with 11 bases identical to TRBD2. J lost 5 bases, V lost 8 bases, and 9 bases had no gene match. Germline CDR1 SNHLY, CDR2 FYNNEI. The CDR3 extends over 15 amino acids. CDR3 bases: TGTGCCAGCTGGTCCGGACTAGCGGGCCAAGATACGCAGTATTTT. Protein sequence: CASWSGLAGQDTQYF.

The V call is TRBV5-1, the J call TRBJ1-1; D is undetermined. The CDR3 length is 15 residues. Deletions cut 0 bases from V and 1 base from J, with 10 bases between. CDR1 and CDR2 (germline): SGHRS, YFSETQ. CDR3 protein: CASSLAAVSNTEAFF. The CDR3 DNA reads TGCGCCAGCAGCTTGGCCGCAGTCTCGAACACTGAAGCTTTCTTT.

With respect to this clone: The junction does not match germline at one end; this may be a read error. The V and J genes are TRBV7-7 and TRBJ1-1; D is undetermined. Germline V gene data show CDR1 as SSHAT and CDR2 as FNYEAQ (reference sequence). This CDR3 has 13 residues. The CDR3 sequence is CASSATVNTEAFF. In DNA form, the CDR3 reads TGTGCTAGCAGCGCAACAGTGAACACTGAAGCTTTCTTT.

The chain is built from TRBV7-9 and TRBJ1-2; 8 positions agree with TRBD1. The germline V gene has CDR1 SEHNR and CDR2 FQNEAQ (reference sequence). After removal of 4 bases from V and 7 bases from J, the junction contained 11 bases not matched to a gene. This CDR3 region has 15 residues. CDR3 DNA sequence: TGTGCCAGCAGCTCGCTTGGCCAGGGGGCCGGTGGCTACACCTTC. This encodes CASSSLGQGAGGYTF.